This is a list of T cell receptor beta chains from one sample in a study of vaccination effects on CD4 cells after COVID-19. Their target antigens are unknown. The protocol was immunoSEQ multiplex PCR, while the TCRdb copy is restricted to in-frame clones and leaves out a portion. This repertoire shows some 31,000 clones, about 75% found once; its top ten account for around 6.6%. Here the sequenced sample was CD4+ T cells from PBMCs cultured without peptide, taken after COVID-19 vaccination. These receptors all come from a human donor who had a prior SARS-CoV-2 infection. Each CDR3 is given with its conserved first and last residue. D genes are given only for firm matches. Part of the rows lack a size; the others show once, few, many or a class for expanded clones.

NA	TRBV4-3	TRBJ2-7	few	CASSQVLAGESYEQYF	TGCGCCAGCAGCCAAGTTCTGGCAGGGGAGTCCTACGAGCAGTACTTC
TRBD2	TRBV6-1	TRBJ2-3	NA	CASSEEPSSGGSADTQYF	TGTGCCAGCAGTGAAGAACCCTCTAGCGGGGGTTCCGCAGATACGCAGTATTTT
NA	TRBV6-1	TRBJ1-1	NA	CASSEAWGNTEAFF	TGTGCCAGCAGTGAAGCGTGGGGGAACACTGAAGCTTTCTTT
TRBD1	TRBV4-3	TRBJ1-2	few	CASSHLTGNYGYTF	TGCGCCAGCAGCCACTTGACAGGGAACTATGGCTACACCTTC
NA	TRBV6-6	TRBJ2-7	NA	CASSYSSYEQYF	TGTGCCAGCAGTTACTCATCCTACGAGCAGTACTTC
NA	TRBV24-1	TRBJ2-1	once	CATSDPSVAESSYNEQFF	TGTGCCACCAGTGATCCTTCCGTAGCGGAAAGCTCCTACAATGAGCAGTTCTTC
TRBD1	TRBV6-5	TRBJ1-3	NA	CASSNRGSGNTIYF	TGTGCCAGCAGTAACAGGGGAAGTGGAAACACCATATATTTT
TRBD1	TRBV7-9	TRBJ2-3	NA	CASSAGTGSTDTQYF	TGTGCCAGCAGCGCCGGGACAGGGAGCACAGATACGCAGTATTTT
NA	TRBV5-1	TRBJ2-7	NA	CASSRGTGTFNYEQYF	TGCGCCAGCAGCCGCGGGACCGGGACGTTTAACTACGAGCAGTACTTC
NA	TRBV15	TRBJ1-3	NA	CATSRDNVRDGNTIYF	TGTGCCACCAGCAGAGATAACGTGAGGGACGGAAACACCATATATTTT
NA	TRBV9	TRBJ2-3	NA	CASSVVEDTQYF	TGTGCCAGCAGCGTAGTGGAAGATACGCAGTATTTT
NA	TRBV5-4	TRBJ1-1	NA	CASSYYPGGEAFF	TGTGCCAGCAGCTATTACCCGGGGGGTGAAGCTTTCTTT
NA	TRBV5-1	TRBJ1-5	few	CASSTDRGQPQHF	TGCGCCAGCAGCACAGACCGAGGGCAGCCCCAGCATTTT
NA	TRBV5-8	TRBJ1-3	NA	CASSLDVGSGNTIYF	TGTGCCAGCAGCCTGGATGTGGGATCTGGAAACACCATATATTTT
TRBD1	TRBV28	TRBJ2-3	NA	CASHTDREYTDTQYF	TGTGCCAGCCACACGGACAGGGAATACACAGATACGCAGTATTTT
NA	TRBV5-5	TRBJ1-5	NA	CASSPGEGGVQPQHF	TGTGCCAGCAGCCCGGGTGAGGGCGGGGTTCAGCCCCAGCATTTT
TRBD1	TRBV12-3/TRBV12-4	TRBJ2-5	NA	CASRNRDRGAQYF	TGTGCCAGCAGAAACCGGGACAGGGGGGCCCAGTACTTC
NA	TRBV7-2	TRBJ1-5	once	CASSLRPGNQPQHF	TGTGCCAGCAGCTTAAGGCCAGGCAATCAGCCCCAGCATTTT
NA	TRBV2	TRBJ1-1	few	CASSLQAVLGTEAFF	TGTGCCAGCAGTCTACAGGCCGTCCTAGGCACTGAAGCTTTCTTT
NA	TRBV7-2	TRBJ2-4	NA	CASGWTGSNIQYF	TGTGCCAGCGGCTGGACGGGATCAAACATTCAGTACTTC
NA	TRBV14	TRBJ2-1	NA	CASSQDLLAVRNEQFF	TGTGCCAGCAGCCAAGATTTACTAGCTGTTAGGAATGAGCAGTTCTTC
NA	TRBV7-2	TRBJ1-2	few	CASSVDPEYYGYTF	TGTGCCAGCAGCGTGGATCCTGAATACTATGGCTACACCTTC
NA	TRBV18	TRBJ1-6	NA	CASPAGGSPLHF	TGTGCCAGCCCCGCGGGGGGTTCACCCCTCCACTTT
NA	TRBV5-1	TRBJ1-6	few	CASSLGGNRPTLHF	TGCGCCAGCAGCTTGGGAGGCAACCGACCCACCCTCCACTTT
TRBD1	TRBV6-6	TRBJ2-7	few	CASTRDRLSYEQYF	TGTGCCAGCACCAGGGACAGGCTGTCCTACGAGCAGTACTTC
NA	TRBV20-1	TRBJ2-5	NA	CSASEGILETQYF	TGCAGTGCTAGTGAGGGAATTTTGGAGACCCAGTACTTC
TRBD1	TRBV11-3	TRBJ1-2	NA	CASSPGQGRTGYTF	TGTGCCAGCAGCCCTGGACAGGGTAGGACCGGCTACACCTTC
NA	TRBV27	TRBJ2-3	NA	CASGKMLTGTDTQYF	TGTGCCAGCGGAAAAATGCTCACTGGCACAGATACGCAGTATTTT
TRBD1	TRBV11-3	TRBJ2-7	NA	CASSGGQGGGEQYF	TGTGCCAGCAGCGGGGGACAGGGAGGGGGCGAGCAGTACTTC
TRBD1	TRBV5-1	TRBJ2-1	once	CASSPLDRGSRGEQFF	TGCGCCAGCAGCCCACTGGACAGGGGAAGTCGAGGTGAGCAGTTCTTC
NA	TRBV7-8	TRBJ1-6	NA	CASSLGRYSPLHF	TGTGCCAGCAGCCTAGGGAGGTATTCACCCCTCCACTTT
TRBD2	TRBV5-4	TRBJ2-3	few	CASSRGAGGYTDTQYF	TGTGCCAGTAGCCGGGGGGCGGGAGGATACACAGATACGCAGTATTTT
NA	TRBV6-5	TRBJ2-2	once	CASSYSYTGELFF	TGTGCCAGCAGTTACTCGTACACCGGGGAGCTGTTTTTT
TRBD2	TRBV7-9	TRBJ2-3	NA	CASSSLTSGATDTQYF	TGTGCCAGCAGCTCTTTGACTAGCGGGGCAACAGATACGCAGTATTTT
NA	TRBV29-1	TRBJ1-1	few	CSVAPGWGMNTEAFF	TGCAGCGTTGCCCCGGGGTGGGGAATGAACACTGAAGCTTTCTTT